Listed here are 5 T cell receptor beta chains from one sample, sequenced in a study of monozygotic twins with inflammatory bowel disease. TCRdb reworked the 5' RACE reads into one entry per CDR3 protein, no DNA. This listing includes 300,000 to 400,000 distinct CDR3 sequences. Source material: blood. The receptors shown here come from a human donor with ulcerative colitis or Crohn's disease, or a healthy co-twin of an affected twin (not recorded which).

This chain connects TRBV5-1 to TRBJ1-1. CDR3 size: 14 residues. The V gene's germline CDR1 is SGHRS and CDR2 YFSETQ. CDR3 in amino acids: CASSRSGGDTEAFF.

V and J are TRBV20-1 and TRBJ2-2; with no DNA, the TCRdb D assignment of TRBD2 cannot be verified. CDR1 and CDR2 (germline): DFQATT, SNEGSKA (reference sequence). The CDR3 consists of 18 residues. The CDR3: CSARDLTSGGAWTGELFF.

This chain connects TRBV7-9 to TRBJ2-5; the TCRdb call, TRBD1, lacks DNA for checking. The CDR3 is made up of 16 amino acids. CDR1 SEHNR and CDR2 FQNEAQ come from the germline V gene (reference sequence). This CDR3 reads CASTNQRPPGKETQYF. The whole variable domain, remainder taken from reference TRBV7-9 and TRBJ2-5, is DTGVSQNPRHKITKRGQNVTFRCDPISEHNRLYWYRQTLGQGPEFLTYFQNEAQLEKSRLLSDRFSAERPKGSFSTLEIQRTEQGDSAMYLCASTNQRPPGKETQYFGPGTRLLVL.

The chain links TRBV20-1 to TRBJ2-3; as DNA is missing, the TRBD2 call by TCRdb cannot be tested. CDR1 and CDR2 (germline): DFQATT, SNEGSKA (reference sequence). The CDR3 contains 17 residues. CDR3 sequence: CSARSLAGVPGTDTQYF.

V gene TRBV7-2 combines with J gene TRBJ2-3; TCRdb designates TRBD2, a call that cannot be tested without DNA. The germline gives CDR1 SGHTA, CDR2 FQGNSA. The CDR3 runs 14 residues. The chain's CDR3 is CASSLGLEGNTQYF.